This entry lists 3 T cell receptor beta chains sequenced from one sample in a study of cytomegalovirus exposure and HLA in healthy donors (TCRdb year 2017). The library was produced with the immunoSEQ multiplex PCR assay. For the multiplex PCR, a mixture combining 60 forward primers for TCR Vbeta segments and 13 reverse primers for TCR Jbeta segments was used. TCRdb limited this immuneACCESS table to in-frame rearrangements with V and J called. A share of clones is missing; checked studies link under half to unresolved V genes, and the rest is unexplained. This sample is represented by fewer than 250,000 clones; 82% of them were singletons. The ten most abundant clones make up approximately 6% of the sample. The sample taken for sequencing was PBMCs. Receptor source: a middle-aged man in good health and CMV-seropositive.

This clone has a single count. The genes are TRBV5-8 and TRBJ1-5; 7 bases are a match to TRBD1. The V gene end was trimmed by 4 bases and the J gene end by 7 bases; junction bases not matched to a gene: 8. This CDR3 contains 14 residues. Per the germline V gene, CDR1 is SGHTS and CDR2 is YDEGEE. CDR3: CASSSNRGYQPQHF. The CDR3 nucleotides read TGTGCCAGCAGCAGTAACAGGGGTTACCAGCCCCAGCATTTT.

The J gene is TRBJ1-1, the V gene TRBV19; 7 bases map to TRBD1. Trimming removed 5 bases from V and 2 bases from J; junction bases left unmatched: 8. The germline V gene has CDR1 LNHDA and CDR2 SQIVND (reference sequence). This CDR3 contains 15 residues. CDR3 protein: CASSLRQGRNTEAFF. The CDR3 DNA is TGTGCCAGTAGTCTCCGACAGGGACGAAACACTGAAGCTTTCTTT.

V is TRBV27 and J is TRBJ1-1; possible D gene TRBD1, 6 bases. The CDR3 runs 13 residues. CDR1 is MNHEY, CDR2 SMNVEV, per germline (reference sequence). Trimming cost V 5 bases and J 4 bases, with 11 bases left between them. CDR3 protein: CASSPQGGTEAFF. In DNA, the CDR3 is TGTGCCAGCAGTCCCCAAGGGGGCACTGAAGCTTTCTTT.